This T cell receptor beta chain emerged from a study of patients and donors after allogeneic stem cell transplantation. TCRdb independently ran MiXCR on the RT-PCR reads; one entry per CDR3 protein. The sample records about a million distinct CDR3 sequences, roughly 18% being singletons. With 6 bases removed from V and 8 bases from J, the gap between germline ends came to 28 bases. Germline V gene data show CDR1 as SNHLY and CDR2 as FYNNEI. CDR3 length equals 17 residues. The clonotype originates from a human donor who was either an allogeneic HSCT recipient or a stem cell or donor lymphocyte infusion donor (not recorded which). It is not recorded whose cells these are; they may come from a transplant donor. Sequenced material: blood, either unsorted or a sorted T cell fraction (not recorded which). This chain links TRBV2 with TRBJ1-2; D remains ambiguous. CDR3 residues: CASSYVFGSVQFMGYTF. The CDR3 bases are TGTGCCAGCAGCTACGTATTCGGCAGCGTACAATTTATGGGCTACACCTTC.